These T cell receptor beta chains were read from a single sample in a study of blood T cell repertoires in COVID-19. TCRdb's copy holds only in-frame clones and misses some; the assay was immunoSEQ multiplex PCR. Of 150,000 or so clones listed, roughly 82% were seen once; the top ten hold around 7%. The sample comprised peripheral blood. These receptors all come from a middle-aged woman with COVID-19, enrolled during active disease. The CDR3 runs from the conserved cysteine through the conserved F or W. D genes are given only for firm matches. The size of a clone is reported for some rows only, either as once, few or many, or as a class for expanded clones.

clone size: .
V gene: TRBV29-1
J gene: TRBJ1-1
D gene: .
CDR3 protein: CSVDLEGPTEAFF
CDR3 DNA: TGCAGCGTTGATTTGGAGGGCCCCACTGAAGCTTTCTTT

clone size: .
V gene: TRBV20-1
J gene: TRBJ2-3
D gene: TRBD2
CDR3 protein: CSASGVGRETSTDTQYF
CDR3 DNA: TGCAGTGCTAGTGGGGTAGGGCGGGAGACTAGCACAGATACGCAGTATTTT

clone size: .
V gene: TRBV28
J gene: TRBJ2-1
D gene: .
CDR3 protein: CASKTGTRSYNEQFF
CDR3 DNA: TGTGCCAGTAAGACCGGGACACGGTCCTACAATGAGCAGTTCTTC

clone size: few
V gene: TRBV3-1/TRBV3-2
J gene: TRBJ1-1
D gene: .
CDR3 protein: CASRDLVSTEAFF
CDR3 DNA: TGTGCCAGCAGGGACTTGGTAAGCACTGAAGCTTTCTTT

clone size: .
V gene: TRBV29-1
J gene: TRBJ2-1
D gene: .
CDR3 protein: CSVELSEQFF
CDR3 DNA: TGCAGCGTTGAATTGAGTGAGCAGTTCTTC

clone size: .
V gene: TRBV10-3
J gene: TRBJ1-1
D gene: .
CDR3 protein: CAISDSGAEAFF
CDR3 DNA: TGTGCCATCAGTGACAGCGGGGCTGAAGCTTTCTTT

clone size: .
V gene: TRBV5-4
J gene: TRBJ2-3
D gene: .
CDR3 protein: CASSYNTDTQYF
CDR3 DNA: TGTGCCAGCAGTTATAACACAGATACGCAGTATTTT

clone size: .
V gene: TRBV3-1/TRBV3-2
J gene: TRBJ2-3
D gene: .
CDR3 protein: CASSQVLGGVSTDTQYF
CDR3 DNA: TGTGCCAGCAGCCAAGTTTTGGGCGGGGTGAGCACAGATACGCAGTATTTT

clone size: .
V gene: TRBV7-9
J gene: TRBJ1-3
D gene: .
CDR3 protein: CASSFQGFGNTIYF
CDR3 DNA: TGTGCCAGCAGCTTTCAGGGGTTCGGAAACACCATATATTTT

clone size: .
V gene: TRBV18
J gene: TRBJ2-2
D gene: .
CDR3 protein: CASSPAGTGELFF
CDR3 DNA: TGTGCCAGCTCACCCGCGGGGACCGGGGAGCTGTTTTTT

clone size: .
V gene: TRBV6-2/TRBV6-3
J gene: TRBJ2-7
D gene: .
CDR3 protein: CASTPGGWGYEQYF
CDR3 DNA: TGTGCCAGCACCCCGGGCGGGTGGGGCTACGAGCAGTACTTC

clone size: .
V gene: TRBV7-3
J gene: TRBJ2-3
D gene: .
CDR3 protein: CASSPGLGADTQYF
CDR3 DNA: TGTGCCAGCAGCCCGGGACTTGGAGCAGATACGCAGTATTTT

clone size: .
V gene: TRBV5-1
J gene: TRBJ2-1
D gene: TRBD2
CDR3 protein: CAGALAGGNDEQFF
CDR3 DNA: TGCGCCGGCGCATTAGCGGGAGGAAATGATGAGCAGTTCTTC

clone size: .
V gene: TRBV30
J gene: TRBJ1-2
D gene: .
CDR3 protein: CAWAAGLGYTF
CDR3 DNA: TGTGCCTGGGCGGCGGGACTGGGCTACACCTTC

clone size: .
V gene: TRBV7-2
J gene: TRBJ1-5
D gene: .
CDR3 protein: CASSPLRTGNQPQHF
CDR3 DNA: TGTGCCAGCAGCCCCCTCCGGACTGGCAATCAGCCCCAGCATTTT

clone size: .
V gene: TRBV5-1
J gene: TRBJ1-2
D gene: .
CDR3 protein: CASSERQVGFGYTF
CDR3 DNA: TGCGCCAGCAGTGAGAGACAGGTCGGGTTTGGCTACACCTTC

clone size: .
V gene: TRBV29-1
J gene: TRBJ1-1
D gene: TRBD1
CDR3 protein: CSAHRGRETEAFF
CDR3 DNA: TGCAGCGCCCACAGGGGGCGCGAAACTGAAGCTTTCTTT

clone size: .
V gene: TRBV15
J gene: TRBJ1-4
D gene: TRBD1
CDR3 protein: CATSRDRQGAEKLFF
CDR3 DNA: TGTGCCACCAGCAGAGATCGTCAGGGGGCGGAAAAACTGTTTTTT

clone size: .
V gene: TRBV25-1
J gene: TRBJ2-2
D gene: .
CDR3 protein: CASSGTQSNTGELFF
CDR3 DNA: TGTGCCAGCAGTGGGACACAGTCTAACACCGGGGAGCTGTTTTTT

clone size: .
V gene: TRBV2
J gene: TRBJ2-2
D gene: TRBD2
CDR3 protein: CASSSGTRFGELFF
CDR3 DNA: TGTGCCAGCAGCTCCGGGACTAGATTCGGGGAGCTGTTTTTT

clone size: .
V gene: TRBV7-9
J gene: TRBJ2-7
D gene: TRBD2
CDR3 protein: CASSSTGTSGHEQYF
CDR3 DNA: TGTGCCAGCAGTTCAACCGGGACTAGCGGCCACGAGCAGTACTTC